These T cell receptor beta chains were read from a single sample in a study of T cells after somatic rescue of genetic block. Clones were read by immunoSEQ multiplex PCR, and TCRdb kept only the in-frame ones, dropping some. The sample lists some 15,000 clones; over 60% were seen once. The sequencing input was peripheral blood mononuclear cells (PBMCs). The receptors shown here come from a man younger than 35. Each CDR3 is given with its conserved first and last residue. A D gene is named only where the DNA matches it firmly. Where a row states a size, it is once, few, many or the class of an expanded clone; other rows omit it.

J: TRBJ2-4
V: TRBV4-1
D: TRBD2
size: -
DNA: TGCGCCAGCAGCCAAAGGGAGGGTAAGGACATTCAGTACTTC
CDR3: CASSQREGKDIQYF

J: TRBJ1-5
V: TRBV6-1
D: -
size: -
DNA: TGTGCCAGCAGTGAAAGTCAGCCCCAGCATTTT
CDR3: CASSESQPQHF

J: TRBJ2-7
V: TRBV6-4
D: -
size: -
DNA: TGTGCCAGCAGTGAGGCAGGGGCTCGAGATGAGCAGTACTTC
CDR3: CASSEAGARDEQYF

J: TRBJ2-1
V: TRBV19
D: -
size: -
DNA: TGTGCCAGTAGTCCGAGGACATCCTACAATGAGCAGTTCTTC
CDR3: CASSPRTSYNEQFF

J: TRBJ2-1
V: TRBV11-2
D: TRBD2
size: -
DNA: TGTGCCAGCAGCCCGACTAGCGGGGCCCAGTTCTTC
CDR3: CASSPTSGAQFF

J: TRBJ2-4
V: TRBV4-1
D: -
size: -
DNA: TGCGCCAGCAGCCAAGATTTGGGGGTGAAAAACATTCAGTACTTC
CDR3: CASSQDLGVKNIQYF

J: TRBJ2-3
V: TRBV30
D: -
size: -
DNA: TGTGCCTGGAAGACCCACCTTAGCGGAGATACGCAGTATTTT
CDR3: CAWKTHLSGDTQYF

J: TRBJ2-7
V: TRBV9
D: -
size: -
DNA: TGTGCCAGAGCGAAAGGGCCAGACAGAGACTACGAGCAGTACTTC
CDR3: CARAKGPDRDYEQYF

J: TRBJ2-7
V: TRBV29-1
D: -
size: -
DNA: TGCAGCGTATCGGTACAGGGTAGCTACGAGCAGTACTTC
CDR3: CSVSVQGSYEQYF

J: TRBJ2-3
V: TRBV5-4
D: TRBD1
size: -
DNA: TGTGCCAGCAGCTGGACAGGGAAGACAGATACGCAGTATTTT
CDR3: CASSWTGKTDTQYF

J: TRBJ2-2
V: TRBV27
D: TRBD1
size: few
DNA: TGTGCCAGCAGTTTCCGGGACAGCCTCTCTCTTTCGAACACCGGGGAGCTGTTTTTT
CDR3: CASSFRDSLSLSNTGELFF

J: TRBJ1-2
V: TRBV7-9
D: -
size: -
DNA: TGTGCCAGCACCCCCCAGGGCCGCTCCTATGGCTACACCTTC
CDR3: CASTPQGRSYGYTF

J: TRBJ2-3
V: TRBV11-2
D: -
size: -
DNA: TGTGCCAGCACCCTCCCTCGGTTAGTGGGGACAGATACGCAGTATTTT
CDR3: CASTLPRLVGTDTQYF

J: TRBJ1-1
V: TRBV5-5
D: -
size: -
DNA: TGTGCCAGCAGCTCCGGTCCCGGCCCTGTGGCTTTCTTT
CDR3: CASSSGPGPVAFF

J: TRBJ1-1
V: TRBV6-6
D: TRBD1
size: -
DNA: TGTGCCAGCAGTTACAGTCGACAGGGGAGAAACACTGAAGCTTTCTTT
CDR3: CASSYSRQGRNTEAFF

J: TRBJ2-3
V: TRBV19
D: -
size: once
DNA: TGTGCCAGTATCCCCAGGGGGGCTAGCACAGATACGCAGTATTTT
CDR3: CASIPRGASTDTQYF

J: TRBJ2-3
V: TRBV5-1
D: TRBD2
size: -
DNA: TGCGCCAGCAGCCCCTGGGGACTAAGCACAGATACGCAGTATTTT
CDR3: CASSPWGLSTDTQYF

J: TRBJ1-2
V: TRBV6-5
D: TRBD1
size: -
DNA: TGTGCCAGCAGTTACCTTGGACAGGAAGGAGGCTACACCTTC
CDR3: CASSYLGQEGGYTF

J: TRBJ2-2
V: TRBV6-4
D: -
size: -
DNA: TGTGCCAGCGCCGGACAGCCTTTGGGGCTGTTTTTT
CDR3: CASAGQPLGLFF